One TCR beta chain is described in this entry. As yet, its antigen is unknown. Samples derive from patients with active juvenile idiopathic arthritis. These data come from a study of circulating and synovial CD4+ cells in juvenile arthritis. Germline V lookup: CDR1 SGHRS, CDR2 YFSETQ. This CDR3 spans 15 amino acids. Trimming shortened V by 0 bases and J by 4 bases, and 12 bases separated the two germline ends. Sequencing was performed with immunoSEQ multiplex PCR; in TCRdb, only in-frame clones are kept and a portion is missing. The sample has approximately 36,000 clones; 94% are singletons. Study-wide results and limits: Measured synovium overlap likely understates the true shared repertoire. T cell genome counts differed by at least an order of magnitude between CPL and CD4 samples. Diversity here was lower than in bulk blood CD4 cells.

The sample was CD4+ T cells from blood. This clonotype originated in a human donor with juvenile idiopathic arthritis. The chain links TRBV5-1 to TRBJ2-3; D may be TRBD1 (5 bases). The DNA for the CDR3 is TGCGCCAGCAGCTTGGGCCAGGGTGGGTCAGATACGCAGTATTTT. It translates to CASSLGQGGSDTQYF.